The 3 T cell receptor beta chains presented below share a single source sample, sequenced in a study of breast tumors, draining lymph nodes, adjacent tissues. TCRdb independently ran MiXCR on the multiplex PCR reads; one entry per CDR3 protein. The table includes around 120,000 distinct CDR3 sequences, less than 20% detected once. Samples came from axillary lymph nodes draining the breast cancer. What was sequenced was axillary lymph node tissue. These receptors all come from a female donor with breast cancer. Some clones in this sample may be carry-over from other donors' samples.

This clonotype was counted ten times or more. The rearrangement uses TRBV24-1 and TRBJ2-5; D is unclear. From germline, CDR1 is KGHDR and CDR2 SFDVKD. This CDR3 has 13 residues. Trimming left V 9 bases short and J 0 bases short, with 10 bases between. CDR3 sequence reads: CATGTEYQETQYF. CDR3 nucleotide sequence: TGTGCCACCGGAACCGAGTACCAAGAGACCCAGTACTTC.

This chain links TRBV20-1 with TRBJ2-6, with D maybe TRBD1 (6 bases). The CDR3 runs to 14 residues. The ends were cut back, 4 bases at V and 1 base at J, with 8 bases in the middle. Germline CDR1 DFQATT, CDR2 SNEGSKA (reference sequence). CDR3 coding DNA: TGCAGTGCTACTGACAGGTCTGGGGCCAACGTCCTGACTTTC. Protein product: CSATDRSGANVLTF.

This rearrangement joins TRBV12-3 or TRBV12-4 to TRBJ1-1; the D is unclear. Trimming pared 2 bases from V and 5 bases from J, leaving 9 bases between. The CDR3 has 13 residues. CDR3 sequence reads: CASSLSSTTEAFF. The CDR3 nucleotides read TGTGCCAGCAGTTTATCGTCTACTACTGAAGCTTTCTTT.